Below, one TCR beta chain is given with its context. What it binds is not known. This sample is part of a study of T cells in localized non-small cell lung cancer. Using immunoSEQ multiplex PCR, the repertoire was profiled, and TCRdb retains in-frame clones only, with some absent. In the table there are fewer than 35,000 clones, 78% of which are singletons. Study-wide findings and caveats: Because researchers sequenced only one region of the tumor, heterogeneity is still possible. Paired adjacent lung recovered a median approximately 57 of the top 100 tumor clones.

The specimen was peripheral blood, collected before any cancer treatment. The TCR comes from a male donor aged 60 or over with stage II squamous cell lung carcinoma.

CDR3 sequence (DNA): TGTGCCAGCAGGGCACACACTAGCGGCCCCTACAATGAGCAGTTCTTC. Encoded protein: CASRAHTSGPYNEQFF. This chain uses TRBV10-3 with TRBJ2-1; 8 nucleotides align to TRBD2. V shed 10 bases, J shed 2 bases, and the junction held 13 bases outside the gene matches. Germline CDR1 and CDR2: ENHRY and SYGVKD. The CDR3 has 16 residues.